This section outlines one T cell receptor beta chain sequence together with its context. Antigen: not known. Random hexamers primed reverse transcription of roughly 0.5 to 1 ug RNA. Across 54 Vbeta and 13 Jbeta, immunoSEQ multiplex PCR amplified TCR beta CDR3. Each CDR3 protein is one row after TCRdb ran MiXCR on the immunoSEQ multiplex PCR reads. The sample holds some 95,000 distinct CDR3 sequences, over 85% seen once. The study sequenced TCR beta in blood CD8+ and CD4+ T cells. This record comes from a study of CD8 T cells in Susac syndrome. Study conclusions and caveats: The study's TCR sequencing and HLA analysis drew on a certain number of individuals. That number was acknowledged as relatively small.

V dropped 6 bases and J dropped 4 bases, with 12 bases sitting between them. The germline CDR1 and CDR2 sequences are LNHDA and SQIVND (reference sequence). The CDR3 is 13 amino acids. This TCR came from a human donor in good health. The rearrangement joins TRBV19 to TRBJ1-1, with D perhaps matching TRBD1 (5 bases). Sequencing was performed on CD8+ T cells from PBMCs. The CDR3 loop reads CASRDSGGTEAFF. The CDR3 DNA reads TGTGCCAGTAGAGACTCGGGGGGCACTGAAGCTTTCTTT. The whole variable domain, filled in from reference TRBV19 and TRBJ1-1, reads DGGITQSPKYLFRKEGQNVTLSCEQNLNHDAMYWYRQDPGQGLRLIYYSQIVNDFQKGDIAEGYSVSREKKESFPLTVTSAQKNPTAFYLCASRDSGGTEAFFGQGTRLTVV.